Sequencing of this TCR beta chain was carried out in a study of T cell responses to AZD1222 COVID-19 vaccine. The germline V gene has CDR1 LGHDT and CDR2 YNNKEL (reference sequence). Trimming left V 3 bases short and J 11 bases short, with 15 bases between. The CDR3 runs to 13 residues. Notes on the study in general: Donors were mostly white British, more females; clonal diversity possibly underestimated.

Of note for this clone: The antigen is unknown.

The method was immunoSEQ multiplex PCR; TCRdb's version includes in-frame clones alone and lacks a portion of them. The data show over 150,000 clones, around 88% seen once. The sequence was obtained from an adult in good health. The sample here was peripheral blood, taken on day 0 of AZD1222 vaccination. The rearrangement links TRBV3-1 (or the pseudogene TRBV3-2) to TRBJ2-3; D perhaps matches TRBD2 (5 bases). CDR3 protein: CASSHVTGFVQYF. The CDR3, as DNA: TGTGCCAGCAGCCACGTAACGGGGTTCGTGCAGTATTTT.